This TCR beta chain was captured in a study of blood T cell repertoires in COVID-19. Study background: Italy, Spain and the United States were the sources of the convalescent and acute COVID-19 samples. The cDNA or gDNA used as material had been derived from T cells, B-cell-depleted T cells, or PBMCs.

Original analysis: Amplification from reference gene primers served as the basis for estimated nucleated cell counts. Sequencing used immunoSEQ multiplex PCR; TCRdb keeps in-frame clones, though not all of them. Clone size and the V and J calls come from that table; the DNA yielded D and trimming. The sample gives roughly 30,000 clones, 76% of which show up once; approximately 36% is in the top ten. The germline gives CDR1 MGHRA, CDR2 YSYEKL. V lost 1 base to trimming and J lost 8 bases, with 20 bases between them. The CDR3 has 16 residues. The TCR comes from a man in his 70s with acute or convalescent COVID-19. J is TRBJ1-2 and V is TRBV4-1; D is unclear. Sequences were obtained from peripheral blood. The CDR3 region is CASSQVPSGVVMGYTF. CDR3 coding DNA: TGCGCCAGCAGCCAAGTTCCTTCAGGCGTGGTTATGGGCTACACCTTC.